In this sample, the clone carrying this T cell receptor beta chain turned up many times. The source of the sample is a study of CD8 T cells in ankylosing spondylitis. Using quantitative 5'-RACE with molecular barcodes, the authors made TCR beta libraries. TCRdb called the 5' RACE reads again in MiXCR, with one record for every CDR3 protein. Here the sample spans 85,000 to 100,000 distinct CDR3 sequences, about 8.8% being singletons. CDR3 length: 18 residues. V shed 3 bases and J shed 0 bases, with 18 bases lying between them. J is TRBJ1-5 and V is TRBV12-3 or TRBV12-4, with a possible D match to TRBD1 (6 bases). The clonotype originates from a male donor with ankylosing spondylitis or in good health (not recorded which). Sequencing input: blood, either unsorted or a sorted T cell fraction (not recorded which). The CDR3 is CASSFRVADSYSNQPQHF. In DNA, the CDR3 is TGTGCCAGCAGTTTTAGGGTAGCGGACAGTTATAGCAATCAGCCCCAGCATTTT.